This T cell receptor (beta chain) stems from a study of CD8+ T cells in alopecia areata. The overall study: Dosing with tofacitinib proceeded for 6 to 18 months, followed by 6 months off drug. Study findings and constraints: Normal skin's resident alphabeta T cells are sequenced alongside lesional scalp T cells. Affected scalp, especially in alopecia totalis/universalis, had a higher clonality than normal scalp did. TCRs were shared less clearly across patients than in mice, possibly for HLA-related reasons.

CDR1 and CDR2 from the germline V gene are MDHEN and SYDVKM. The CDR3 runs 15 residues. Germline trimming cut 4 bases from V and 4 bases from J; bases unmatched to any gene: 6. On this clone: Its antigen is still unknown.

RNA, once extracted, was reverse transcribed into cDNA for use as the sequencing template. The data were produced by immunoSEQ multiplex PCR, yet TCRdb's version contains in-frame clones alone and is incomplete. The sample yields about 150,000 clones, roughly 50% seen once. The gene calls are TRBV28 and TRBJ2-7, with 11 bases fitting TRBD2. Sequencing was performed on CD4+ T cells sorted from blood. The clonotype originates from a human donor with alopecia areata. CDR3 in amino acids: CASSSSGRSRYEQYF. The CDR3 DNA reads TGTGCCAGCAGTTCTAGCGGGAGGAGTCGTTACGAGCAGTACTTC.